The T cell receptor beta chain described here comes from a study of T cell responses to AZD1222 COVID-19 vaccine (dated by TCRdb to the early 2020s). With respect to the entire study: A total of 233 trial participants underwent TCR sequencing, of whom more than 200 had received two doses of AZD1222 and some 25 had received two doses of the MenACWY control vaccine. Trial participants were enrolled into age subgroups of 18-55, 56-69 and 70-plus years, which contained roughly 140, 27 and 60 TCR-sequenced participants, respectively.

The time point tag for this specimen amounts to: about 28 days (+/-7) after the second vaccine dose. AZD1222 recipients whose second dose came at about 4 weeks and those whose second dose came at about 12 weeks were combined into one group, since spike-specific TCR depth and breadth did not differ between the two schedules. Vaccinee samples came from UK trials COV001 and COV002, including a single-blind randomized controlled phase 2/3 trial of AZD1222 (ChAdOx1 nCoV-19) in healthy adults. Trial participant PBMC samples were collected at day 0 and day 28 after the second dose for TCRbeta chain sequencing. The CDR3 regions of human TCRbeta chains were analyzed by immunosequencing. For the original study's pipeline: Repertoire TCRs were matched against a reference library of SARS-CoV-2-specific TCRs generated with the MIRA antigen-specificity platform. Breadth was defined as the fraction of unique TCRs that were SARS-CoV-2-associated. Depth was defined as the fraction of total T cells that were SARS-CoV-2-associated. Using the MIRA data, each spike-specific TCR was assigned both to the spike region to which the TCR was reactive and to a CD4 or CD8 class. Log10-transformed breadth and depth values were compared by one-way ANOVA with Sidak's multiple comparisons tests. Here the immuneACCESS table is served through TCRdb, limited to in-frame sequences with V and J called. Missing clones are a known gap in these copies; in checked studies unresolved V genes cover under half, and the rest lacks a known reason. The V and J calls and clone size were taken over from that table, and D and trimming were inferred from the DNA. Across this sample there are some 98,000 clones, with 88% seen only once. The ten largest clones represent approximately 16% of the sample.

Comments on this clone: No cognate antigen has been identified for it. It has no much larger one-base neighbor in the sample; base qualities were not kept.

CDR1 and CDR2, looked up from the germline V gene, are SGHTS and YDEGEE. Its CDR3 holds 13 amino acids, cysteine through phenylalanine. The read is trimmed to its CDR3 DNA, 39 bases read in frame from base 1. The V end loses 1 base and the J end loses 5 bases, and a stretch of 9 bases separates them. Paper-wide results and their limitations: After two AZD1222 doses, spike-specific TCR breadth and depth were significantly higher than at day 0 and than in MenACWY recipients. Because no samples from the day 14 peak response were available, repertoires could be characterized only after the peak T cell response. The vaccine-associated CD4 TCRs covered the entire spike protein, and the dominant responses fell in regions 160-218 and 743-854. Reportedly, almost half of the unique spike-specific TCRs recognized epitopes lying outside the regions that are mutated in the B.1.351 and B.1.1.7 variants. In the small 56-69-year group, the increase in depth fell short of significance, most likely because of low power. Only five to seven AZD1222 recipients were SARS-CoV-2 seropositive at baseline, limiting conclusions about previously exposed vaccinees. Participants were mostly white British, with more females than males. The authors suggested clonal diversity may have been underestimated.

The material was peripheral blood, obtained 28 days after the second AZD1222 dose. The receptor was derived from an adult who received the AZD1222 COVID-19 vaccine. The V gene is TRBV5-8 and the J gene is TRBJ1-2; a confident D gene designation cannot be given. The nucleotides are TGTGCCAGCAGCTTGTTGCCAAGTTATGGCTACACCTTC. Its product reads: CASSLLPSYGYTF.